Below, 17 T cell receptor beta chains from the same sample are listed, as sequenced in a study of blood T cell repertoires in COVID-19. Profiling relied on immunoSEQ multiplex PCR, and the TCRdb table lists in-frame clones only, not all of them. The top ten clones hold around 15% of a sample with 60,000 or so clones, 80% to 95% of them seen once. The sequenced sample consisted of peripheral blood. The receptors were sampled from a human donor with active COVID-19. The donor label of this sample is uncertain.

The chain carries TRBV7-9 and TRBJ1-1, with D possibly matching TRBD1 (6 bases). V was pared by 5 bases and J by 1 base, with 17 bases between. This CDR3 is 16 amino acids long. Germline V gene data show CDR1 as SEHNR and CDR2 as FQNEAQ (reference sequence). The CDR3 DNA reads TGTGCCAGCAGCCCGAGCCACAGGGTGGGGAACACTGAAGCTTTCTTT. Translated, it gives CASSPSHRVGNTEAFF.

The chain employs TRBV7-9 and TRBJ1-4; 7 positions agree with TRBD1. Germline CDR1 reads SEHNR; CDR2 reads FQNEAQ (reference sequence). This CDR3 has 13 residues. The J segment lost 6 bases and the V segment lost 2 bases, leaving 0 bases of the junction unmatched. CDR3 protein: CASSLTGDEKLFF. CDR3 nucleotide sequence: TGTGCCAGCAGCTTAACAGGGGATGAAAAACTGTTTTTT.

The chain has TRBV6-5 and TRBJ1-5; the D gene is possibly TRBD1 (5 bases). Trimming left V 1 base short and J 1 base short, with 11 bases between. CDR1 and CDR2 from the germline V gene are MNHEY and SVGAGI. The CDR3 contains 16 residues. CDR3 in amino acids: CASSYWPKGSNQPQHF. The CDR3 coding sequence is TGTGCCAGCAGTTACTGGCCCAAGGGGAGCAATCAGCCCCAGCATTTT.

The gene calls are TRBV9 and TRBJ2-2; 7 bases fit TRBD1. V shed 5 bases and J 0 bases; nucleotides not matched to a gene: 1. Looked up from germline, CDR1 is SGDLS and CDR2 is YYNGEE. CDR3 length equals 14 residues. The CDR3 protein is CASRDRTNTGELFF. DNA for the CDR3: TGTGCCAGCAGGGACAGGACGAACACCGGGGAGCTGTTTTTT.

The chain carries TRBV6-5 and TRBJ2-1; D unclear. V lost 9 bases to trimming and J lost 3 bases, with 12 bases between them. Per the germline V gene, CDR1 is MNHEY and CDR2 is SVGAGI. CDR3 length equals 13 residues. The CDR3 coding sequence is TGTGCCAGTGCGGCCATCCACTACAATGAGCAGTTCTTC. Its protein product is CASAAIHYNEQFF.

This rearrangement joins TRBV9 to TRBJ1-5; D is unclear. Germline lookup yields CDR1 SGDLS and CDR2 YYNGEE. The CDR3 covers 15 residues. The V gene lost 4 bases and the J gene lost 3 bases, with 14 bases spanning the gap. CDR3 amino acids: CASSSPGGVNQPQHF. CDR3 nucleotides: TGTGCCAGCAGCTCCCCTGGCGGGGTCAATCAGCCCCAGCATTTT.

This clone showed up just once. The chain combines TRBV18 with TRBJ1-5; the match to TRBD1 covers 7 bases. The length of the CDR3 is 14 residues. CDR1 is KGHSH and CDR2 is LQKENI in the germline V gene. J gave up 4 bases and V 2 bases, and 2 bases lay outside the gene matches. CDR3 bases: TGTGCCAGCTCACCAGGGACAGTTAATCAGCCCCAGCATTTT. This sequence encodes CASSPGTVNQPQHF.

CDR3 in amino acids: CSVGMRGGSANYGYTF. The CDR3 coding sequence is TGCAGCGTTGGGATGAGGGGGGGATCCGCAAACTATGGCTACACCTTC. The chain recombines TRBV29-1 with TRBJ1-2, with D tentatively TRBD1 (6 bases). Germline CDR1 and CDR2: SQVTM and ANQGSEA. The V end was cut by 4 bases, the J end by 2 bases, with 20 bases between. This CDR3 has 16 amino acids.

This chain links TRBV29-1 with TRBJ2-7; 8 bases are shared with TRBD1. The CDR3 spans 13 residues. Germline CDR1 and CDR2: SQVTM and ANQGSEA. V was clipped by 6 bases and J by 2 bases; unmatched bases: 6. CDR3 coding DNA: TGCAGCGTATACCGGGACAGGACCTACGAGCAGTACGTC. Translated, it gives CSVYRDRTYEQYV.

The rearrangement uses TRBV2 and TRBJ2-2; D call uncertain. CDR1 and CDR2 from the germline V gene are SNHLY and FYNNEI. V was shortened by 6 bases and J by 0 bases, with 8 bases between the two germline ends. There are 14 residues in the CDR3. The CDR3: CASSRLANTGELFF. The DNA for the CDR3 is TGTGCCAGCAGCCGCCTAGCGAACACCGGGGAGCTGTTTTTT.

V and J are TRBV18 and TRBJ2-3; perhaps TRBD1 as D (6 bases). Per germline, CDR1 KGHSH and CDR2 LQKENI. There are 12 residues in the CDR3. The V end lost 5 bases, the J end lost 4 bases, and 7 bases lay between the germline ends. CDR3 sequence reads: CASSSGADTQYF. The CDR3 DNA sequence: TGTGCCAGCTCATCAGGGGCAGATACGCAGTATTTT.

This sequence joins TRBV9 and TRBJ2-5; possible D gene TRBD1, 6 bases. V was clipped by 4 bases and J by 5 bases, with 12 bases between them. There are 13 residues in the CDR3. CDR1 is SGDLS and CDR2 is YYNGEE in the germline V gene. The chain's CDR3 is CASSPRTAETQYF. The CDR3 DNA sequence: TGTGCCAGCAGCCCCCGGACAGCGGAGACCCAGTACTTC.

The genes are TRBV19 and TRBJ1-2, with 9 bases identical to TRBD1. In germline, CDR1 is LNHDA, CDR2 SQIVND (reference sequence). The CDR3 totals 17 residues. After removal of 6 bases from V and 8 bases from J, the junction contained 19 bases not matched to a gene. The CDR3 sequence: CASSRTGTGNLARGYTF. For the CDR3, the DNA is TGTGCCAGTAGCCGCACCGGGACAGGGAATCTTGCGAGGGGCTACACCTTC.

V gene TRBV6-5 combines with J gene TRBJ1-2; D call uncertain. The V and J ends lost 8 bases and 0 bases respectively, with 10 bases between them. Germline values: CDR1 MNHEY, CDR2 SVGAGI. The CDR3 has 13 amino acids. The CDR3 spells CASQTPPNYGYTF. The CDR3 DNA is TGTGCCAGCCAGACACCCCCTAACTATGGCTACACCTTC.

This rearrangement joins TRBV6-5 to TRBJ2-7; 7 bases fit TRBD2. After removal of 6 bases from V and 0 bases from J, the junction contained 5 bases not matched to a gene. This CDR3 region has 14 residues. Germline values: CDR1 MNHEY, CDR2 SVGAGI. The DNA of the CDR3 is TGTGCCAGCAGGCTCCGGGACTACTCCTACGAGCAGTACTTC. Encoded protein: CASRLRDYSYEQYF.

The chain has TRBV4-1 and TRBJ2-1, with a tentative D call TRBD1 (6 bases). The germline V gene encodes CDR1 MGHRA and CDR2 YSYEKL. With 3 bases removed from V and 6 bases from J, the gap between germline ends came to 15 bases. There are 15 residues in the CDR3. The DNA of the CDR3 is TGCGCCAGCAGCCAGCCTAACCGGGACATCAATGAGCAGTTCTTC. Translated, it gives CASSQPNRDINEQFF.

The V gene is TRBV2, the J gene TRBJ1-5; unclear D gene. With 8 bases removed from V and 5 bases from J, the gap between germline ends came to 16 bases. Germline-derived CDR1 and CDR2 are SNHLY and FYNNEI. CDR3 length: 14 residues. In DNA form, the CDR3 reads TGTGCCAGCTCGGGGAGAGGGTCGGATCAGCCCCAGCATTTT. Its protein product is CASSGRGSDQPQHF.